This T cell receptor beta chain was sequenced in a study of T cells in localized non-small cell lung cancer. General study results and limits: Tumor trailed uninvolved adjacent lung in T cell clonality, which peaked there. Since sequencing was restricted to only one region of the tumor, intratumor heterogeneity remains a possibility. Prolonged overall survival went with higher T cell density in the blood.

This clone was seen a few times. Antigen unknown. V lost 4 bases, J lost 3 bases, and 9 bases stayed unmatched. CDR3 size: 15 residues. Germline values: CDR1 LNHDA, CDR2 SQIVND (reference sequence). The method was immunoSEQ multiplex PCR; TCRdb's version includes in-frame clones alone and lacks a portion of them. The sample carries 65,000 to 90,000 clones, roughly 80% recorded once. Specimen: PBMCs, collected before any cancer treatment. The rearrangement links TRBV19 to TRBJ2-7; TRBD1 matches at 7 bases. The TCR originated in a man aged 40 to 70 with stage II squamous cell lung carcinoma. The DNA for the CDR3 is TGTGCCAGTAGTACGAGCCGGGACAGACTCTACGAGCAGTACTTC. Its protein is CASSTSRDRLYEQYF.